The 3 T cell receptor beta chains in this list originate from one sample, sequenced in a study of cytomegalovirus exposure and HLA in healthy donors. The PCR had 60 Vbeta and 13 Jbeta primers. Profiling relied on immunoSEQ multiplex PCR, and the TCRdb table lists in-frame clones only, not all of them. There are approximately 240,000 clones in the sample; over 65% occur only once, and roughly 2.5% lies in the top ten. Sequencing input: PBMCs. The receptors were gathered from a woman in her fifties or sixties in good health and CMV-seropositive.

The chain recombines TRBV7-2 with TRBJ2-5; D unclear. The CDR3 contains 14 residues. The ends were cut back, 0 bases at V and 2 bases at J, with 7 bases in the middle. Germline values: CDR1 SGHTA, CDR2 FQGNSA. The CDR3 loop reads CASSLALQQETQYF. For the CDR3, the DNA is TGTGCCAGCAGCTTAGCGTTACAGCAAGAGACCCAGTACTTC. The whole variable domain, remainder taken from reference TRBV7-2 and TRBJ2-5, is GAGVSQSPSNKVTEKGKDVELRCDPISGHTALYWYRQSLGQGLEFLIYFQGNSAPDKSGLPSDRFSAERTGGSVSTLTIQRTQQEDSAVYLCASSLALQQETQYFGPGTRLLVL.

This chain connects TRBV19 to TRBJ1-2, with D hard to call. The CDR3 consists of 14 residues. Per the germline V gene, CDR1 is LNHDA and CDR2 is SQIVND (reference sequence). Deletions cut 5 bases from V and 7 bases from J, with 17 bases between. This chain's CDR3 is CASSSTGLTFGYTF. CDR3 DNA: TGTGCCAGTAGTTCGACCGGGTTAACTTTTGGCTACACCTTC.

V is TRBV6-1 and J is TRBJ2-1, with 11 bases identical to TRBD2. Germline CDR1 and CDR2: MNHNS and SASEGT. This CDR3 has 15 amino acids. J was trimmed by 9 bases and V by 11 bases; bases with no gene match: 15. The CDR3 here is CALTPRTSGGGEQFF. The CDR3 DNA is TGTGCCTTGACCCCCCGTACTAGCGGGGGCGGTGAGCAGTTCTTC.